Below are 12 T cell receptor beta chains sequenced from a single sample in a study of identical twins. TCRdb re-called the 5' RACE reads with MiXCR, one entry per CDR3 protein. The sample shows hundreds of thousands of distinct CDR3 sequences, 5.5% to 6.5% of them seen only once. Material for sequencing was naive T cells sorted from blood. The receptors derive from a man younger than 35 in good health.

This clonotype was detected only a few times. The J gene is TRBJ2-7, the V gene TRBV20-1, with 12 bases that match TRBD2. CDR1 is DFQATT and CDR2 is SNEGSKA in the germline V gene (reference sequence). V was clipped by 6 bases and J by 5 bases; unmatched bases: 14. This CDR3 has 16 amino acids. CDR3 bases: TGCAGTGCGATTCCCCCGACTAGCGGGAGTTTCAACGAGCAGTACTTC. The encoded protein is CSAIPPTSGSFNEQYF.

This clonotype came up a few times. The chain is built from TRBV7-8 and TRBJ2-5, with D perhaps assigned TRBD1 or TRBD2 (6 bases each). The V end lost 5 bases, the J end lost 1 base, and 20 bases lay between the germline ends. The germline CDR1 and CDR2 sequences are SGHVS and FQNEAQ. The CDR3 extends over 17 amino acids. The CDR3 DNA sequence: TGTGCCAGCAGCGTATTTTTATGGGGGGCGCCCCAAGAGACCCAGTACTTC. Amino acids: CASSVFLWGAPQETQYF. The full variable domain, rest sourced from reference TRBV7-8 and TRBJ2-5, is GAGVSQSPRYKVAKRGQDVALRCDPISGHVSLFWYQQALGQGPEFLTYFQNEAQLDKSGLPSDRFFAERPEGSVSTLKIQRTQQEDSAVYLCASSVFLWGAPQETQYFGPGTRLLVL.

This clonotype showed up many times. The CDR3 DNA follows: TGTGCCAGCAGTCTGTTGGGAAGGGGGACCGGGGAGCTGTTTTTT. Encoded protein: CASSLLGRGTGELFF. The rearrangement uses TRBV7-3 and TRBJ2-2; TRBD1 is a possible D gene (6 bases). This CDR3 comprises 15 residues. CDR1 is SGHTA, CDR2 FQGTGA, per germline. V was pared by 6 bases and J by 5 bases, with 16 bases between. Variable domain in full (rest from reference TRBV7-3 and TRBJ2-2): GAGVSQTPSNKVTEKGKYVELRCDPISGHTALYWYRQSLGQGPEFLIYFQGTGAADDSGLPNDRFFAVRPEGSVSTLKIQRTERGDSAVYLCASSLLGRGTGELFFGEGSRLTVL.

J is TRBJ1-1 and V is TRBV6-1; TRBD1 matches at 7 bases. J gave up 6 bases and V 6 bases, and 10 bases lay outside the gene matches. The V gene's germline CDR1 is MNHNS and CDR2 SASEGT. The CDR3 extends over 14 amino acids. CDR3 loop: CASSILTGFAEAFF. CDR3 coding DNA: TGTGCCAGCAGCATACTGACAGGGTTCGCTGAAGCTTTCTTT.

This clonotype was seen at least ten times. The chain employs TRBV12-3 or TRBV12-4 and TRBJ1-5; 7 bases are a match to TRBD1. J was trimmed by 5 bases and V by 2 bases; bases with no gene match: 3. This CDR3 has 14 residues. DNA for the CDR3: TGTGCCAGCAGTTTAAGAGGGGGCCATCAGCCCCAGCATTTT. Protein: CASSLRGGHQPQHF.

This clonotype was counted many times. The chain combines TRBV27 with TRBJ2-1; maybe TRBD1 (5 bases). V lost 0 bases and J lost 8, with 17 bases in between. The germline CDR1 and CDR2 sequences are MNHEY and SMNVEV (reference sequence). The CDR3 has 16 amino acids. This chain's CDR3 is CASSLSSDTMGDEQFF. The CDR3 DNA reads as TGTGCCAGCAGTTTATCGTCGGACACGATGGGCGATGAGCAGTTCTTC.

This clonotype was found a few times. V is TRBV5-1 and J is TRBJ2-7; no clear D gene. Germline assignment: CDR1 SGHRS and CDR2 YFSETQ. The CDR3 covers 14 residues. Trimming stripped 0 bases from V and 3 bases from J, with 10 bases between. In nucleotides, the CDR3 is TGCGCCAGCAGCTTGGCTTTGAAAAACTACGAGCAGTACTTC. Translation: CASSLALKNYEQYF.

A few counts support this clonotype. V gene TRBV7-2 combines with J gene TRBJ2-7; TRBD1 or TRBD2 may be the D gene (6 bases each). Deletions cut 5 bases from V and 10 bases from J, with 18 bases between. The CDR3 has 13 residues. Germline CDR1 SGHTA, CDR2 FQGNSA. CDR3 nucleotides: TGTGCCAGCAGCACAGGGACTCTAGAGCCCCAGTACTTC. Protein sequence: CASSTGTLEPQYF.

On this clonotype itself: The junction departs from germline at one end; a sequencing error may be responsible. The chain couples TRBV9 to TRBJ2-7; a weak D match, TRBD1 (5 bases). CDR3 length: 16 amino acids. From germline, CDR1 is SGDLS and CDR2 YYNGEE. CDR3 amino acids: CAPSLKPGYGSCEQYF. The CDR3 DNA follows: TGTGCCCCTTCTCTTAAACCAGGGTACGGTTCCTGCGAGCAGTACTTC.

This clonotype was seen only a few times. The gene calls are TRBV5-5 and TRBJ2-1, with D perhaps given as TRBD1 or TRBD2 (7 bases each). The CDR3 is made up of 14 amino acids. V gave up 0 bases and J gave up 9 bases, with 13 bases separating them. Germline V gives CDR1 SGHKS, CDR2 YYEKEE (reference sequence). The CDR3 is CASSLVGGGSEQFF. The DNA of the CDR3 is TGTGCCAGCAGCTTGGTAGGGGGCGGGAGTGAGCAGTTCTTC.

This clonotype came up many times. The J gene is TRBJ2-7, the V gene TRBV12-3 or TRBV12-4; perhaps TRBD2 as D (5 bases). V lost 7 bases and J 5 bases, leaving 12 bases between the germline ends. This CDR3 contains 12 residues. The CDR3 spells CASTREGHEQYF. The CDR3 DNA reads as TGTGCCAGCACCCGGGAAGGCCACGAGCAGTACTTC.

This clonotype appeared many times. This sequence joins TRBV5-1 and TRBJ2-1; D remains unclear. In germline, CDR1 is SGHRS, CDR2 YFSETQ. V dropped 1 base and J dropped 1 base, with 9 bases sitting between them. CDR3 length: 15 residues. CDR3 sequence: CASSLLGGSYNEQFF. The DNA of the CDR3 is TGCGCCAGCAGCTTGCTAGGTGGGTCCTACAATGAGCAGTTCTTC.